This TCR beta chain appears in the sequencing data of a study of response to subunit inactivated influenza vaccine. This clonotype was seen at least ten times. The CDR3 length is 14 residues. The germline CDR1 and CDR2 sequences are SGHDT and YYEEEE. The germline V and J ends were trimmed by 2 bases and 0 bases, with 7 bases remaining between them. TCRdb reanalysed the RT-PCR reads using MiXCR and keeps one entry per CDR3 protein. The table lists about 170,000 distinct CDR3 sequences, approximately 12% of them singletons. These data also formed part of another study, on T cells expressing NK-cell markers. That source adds: Generation of TCR beta cDNA was performed by 5'RACE template switching incorporating UMIs. From sorted CD3+CD56+NKG2C+, CD3+CD56+NKG2C- and CD3+CD56-NKG2C+ T cells came the TCR beta repertoires. In 6 or 7 donors, dominant NKG2C+ clonotypes were roughly 1.0-8% of CD8+ T cells.

The input for sequencing was CD8+ T cells sorted from PBMCs, taken about 13 days after vaccination. This clonotype originated in a middle-aged man who received an inactivated influenza vaccine. The V and J genes are TRBV5-6 and TRBJ2-3; D is unresolved. CDR3 coding DNA: TGTGCCAGCAGCTTAGGGTTAAGCACAGATACGCAGTATTTT. This encodes CASSLGLSTDTQYF.